The present T cell receptor beta chain was sequenced within a study of blood T cell repertoires in COVID-19. V gave up 2 bases and J gave up 12 bases; unmatched junction bases: 8. The CDR3 sequence is 14 residues long. Per the germline V gene, CDR1 is MNHNY and CDR2 is SVGAGI (reference sequence). Some clones are missing from TCRdb's copy, which holds only in-frame ones; the method was immunoSEQ multiplex PCR. The sample holds fewer than 250,000 clones; 85% to 90% are singletons and the top ten take roughly 2.7%. The chain uses TRBV6-6 and TRBJ1-2, with 11 bases fitting TRBD1. The receptor was isolated from a man aged 25 to 40 with COVID-19, enrolled during active disease. The sample taken for sequencing was peripheral blood. CDR3 bases: TGTGCCAGCAGTTACAAAGGACAGGGGGCTTCCCACACCTTC. Its protein product is CASSYKGQGASHTF.